This TCR beta chain was observed in a study of Graves' ophthalmopathy and Graves' hyperthyroidism. Moderately to severely active ophthalmopathy under 3 months, CAS at least 3, NOSPECS at least 4. The diagnostic workup employed clinical symptoms, serum thyroxine, TRAb, thyroid ultrasound and orbital computed tomography. Trimming took 1 base from V and 2 from J, leaving 8 bases between them. The length of the CDR3 is 14 residues. This clonotype was recorded many times. CDR3 regions of TCR beta were amplified from RNA transcripts. HTBI primers primed a first-round RT-PCR, and a second-round multiplex PCR followed. TCRdb itself ran the multiplex PCR reads through MiXCR, one entry per CDR3 protein. The table has 500,000 to 800,000 distinct CDR3 sequences, 35% to 50% seen once.

The sequence came from an adult man with Graves' ophthalmopathy. The sample was peripheral blood. This rearrangement joins TRBV12-3 or TRBV12-4 to TRBJ1-2; D uncertain. CDR3 DNA: TGTGCCAGCAGTTTAGGGCTAACCAACTATGGCTACACCTTC. Amino acid sequence: CASSLGLTNYGYTF.